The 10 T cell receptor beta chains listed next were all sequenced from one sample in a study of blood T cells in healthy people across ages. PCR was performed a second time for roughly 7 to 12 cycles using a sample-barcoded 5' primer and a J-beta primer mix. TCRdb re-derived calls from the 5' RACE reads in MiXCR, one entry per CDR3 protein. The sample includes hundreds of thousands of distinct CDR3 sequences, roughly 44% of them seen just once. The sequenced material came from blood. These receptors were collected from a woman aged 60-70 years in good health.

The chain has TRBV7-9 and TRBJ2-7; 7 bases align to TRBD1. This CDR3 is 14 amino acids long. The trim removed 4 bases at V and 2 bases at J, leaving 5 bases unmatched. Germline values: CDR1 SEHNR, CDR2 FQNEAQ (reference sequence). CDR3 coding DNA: TGTGCCAGCAGCTCGACAGGGATTCCCTACGAGCAGTACTTC. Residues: CASSSTGIPYEQYF.

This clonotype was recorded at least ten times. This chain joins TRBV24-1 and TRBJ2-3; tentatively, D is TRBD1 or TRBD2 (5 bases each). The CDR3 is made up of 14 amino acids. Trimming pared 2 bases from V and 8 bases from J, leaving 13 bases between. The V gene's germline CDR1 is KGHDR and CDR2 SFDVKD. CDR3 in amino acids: CATSDSDLRGTQYF. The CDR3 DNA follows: TGTGCCACCAGTGATTCTGACTTGAGGGGTACGCAGTATTTT.

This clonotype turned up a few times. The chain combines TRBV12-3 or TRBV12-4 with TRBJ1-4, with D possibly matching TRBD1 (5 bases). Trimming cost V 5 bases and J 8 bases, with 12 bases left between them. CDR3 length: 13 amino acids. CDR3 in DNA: TGTGCCAGCAGTCGGGGGGATCGGGAAAAACTGTTTTTT. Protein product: CASSRGDREKLFF.

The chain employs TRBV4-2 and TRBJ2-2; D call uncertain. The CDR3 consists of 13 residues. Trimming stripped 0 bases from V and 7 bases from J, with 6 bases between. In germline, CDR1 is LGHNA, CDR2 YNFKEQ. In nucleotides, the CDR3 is TGTGCCAGCAGCCAAGACCGTATCGGGGAGCTGTTTTTT. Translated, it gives CASSQDRIGELFF.

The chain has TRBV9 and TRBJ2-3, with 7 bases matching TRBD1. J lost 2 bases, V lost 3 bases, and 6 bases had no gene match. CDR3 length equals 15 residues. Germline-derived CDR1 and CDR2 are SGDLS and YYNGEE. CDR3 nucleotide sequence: TGTGCCAGCAGCGGACGGGACAGCTTCACAGATACGCAGTATTTT. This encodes CASSGRDSFTDTQYF. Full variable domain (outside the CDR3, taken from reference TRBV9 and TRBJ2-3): DSGVTQTPKHLITATGQRVTLRCSPRSGDLSVYWYQQSLDQGLQFLIQYYNGEERAKGNILERFSAQQFPDLHSELNLSSLELGDSALYFCASSGRDSFTDTQYFGPGTRLTVL.

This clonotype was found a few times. CDR3 sequence: CATSREGEDREDTQYF. The CDR3, as DNA: TGTGCCACCAGCAGAGAAGGGGAGGACAGGGAGGATACGCAGTATTTT. This sequence joins TRBV15 and TRBJ2-3; 8 bases match TRBD1. The CDR3 sequence is 16 residues long. Looked up from germline, CDR1 is LNHNV and CDR2 is YYDKDF (reference sequence). Germline trimming cut 0 bases from V and 6 bases from J; bases unmatched to any gene: 8.

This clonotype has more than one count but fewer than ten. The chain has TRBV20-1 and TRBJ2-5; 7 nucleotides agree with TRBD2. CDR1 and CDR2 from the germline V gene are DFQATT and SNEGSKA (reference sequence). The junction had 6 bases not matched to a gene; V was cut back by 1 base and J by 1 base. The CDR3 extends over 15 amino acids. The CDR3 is CSARGLAEGQETQYF. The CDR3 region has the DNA TGCAGTGCTAGAGGTCTAGCGGAGGGCCAAGAGACCCAGTACTTC.

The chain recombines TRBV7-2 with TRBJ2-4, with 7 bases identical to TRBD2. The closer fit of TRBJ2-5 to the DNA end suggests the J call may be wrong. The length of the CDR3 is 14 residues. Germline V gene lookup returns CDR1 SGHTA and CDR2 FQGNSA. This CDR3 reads CASGRGTLSETQYF. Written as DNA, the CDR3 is TGTGCCAGCGGGCGGGGGACCCTATCAGAGACCCAGTACTTC.

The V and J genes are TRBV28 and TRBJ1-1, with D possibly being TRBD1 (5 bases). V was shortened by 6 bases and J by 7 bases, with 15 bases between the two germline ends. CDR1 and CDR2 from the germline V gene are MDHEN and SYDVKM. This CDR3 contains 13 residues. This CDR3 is CASRLGQAIEAFF. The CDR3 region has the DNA TGTGCCAGCAGACTTGGACAAGCTATTGAAGCTTTCTTT.

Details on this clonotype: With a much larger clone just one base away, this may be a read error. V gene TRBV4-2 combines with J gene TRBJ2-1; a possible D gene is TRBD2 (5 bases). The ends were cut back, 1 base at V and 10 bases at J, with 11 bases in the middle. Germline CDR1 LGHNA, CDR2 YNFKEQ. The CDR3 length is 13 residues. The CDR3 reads CASSQVSSGEQFF. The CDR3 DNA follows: TGTGCCAGCAGCCAAGTGTCGAGCGGAGAGCAGTTCTTC.